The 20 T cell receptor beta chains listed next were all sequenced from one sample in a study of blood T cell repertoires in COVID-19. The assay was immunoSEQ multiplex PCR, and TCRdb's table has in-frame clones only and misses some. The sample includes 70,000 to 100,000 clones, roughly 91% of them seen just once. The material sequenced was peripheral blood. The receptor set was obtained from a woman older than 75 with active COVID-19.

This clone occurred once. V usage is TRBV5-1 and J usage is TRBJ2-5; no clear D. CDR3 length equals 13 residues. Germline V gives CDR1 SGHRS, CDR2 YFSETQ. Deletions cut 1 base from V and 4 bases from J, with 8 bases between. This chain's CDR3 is CASSLTAVETQYF. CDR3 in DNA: TGCGCCAGCAGCTTGACCGCGGTAGAGACCCAGTACTTC.

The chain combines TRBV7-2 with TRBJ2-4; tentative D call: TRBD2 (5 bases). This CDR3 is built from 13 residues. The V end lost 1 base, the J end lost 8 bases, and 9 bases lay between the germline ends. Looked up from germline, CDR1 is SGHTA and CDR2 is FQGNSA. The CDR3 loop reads CASSLGHGDIQYF. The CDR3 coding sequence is TGTGCCAGCAGCTTAGGTCACGGGGACATTCAGTACTTC.

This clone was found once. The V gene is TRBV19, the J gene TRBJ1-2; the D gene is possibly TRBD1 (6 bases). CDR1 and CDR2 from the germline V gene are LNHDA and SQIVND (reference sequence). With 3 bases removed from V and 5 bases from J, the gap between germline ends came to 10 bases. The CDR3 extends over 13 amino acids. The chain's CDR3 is CASSIGGAYGYTF. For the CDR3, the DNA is TGTGCCAGTAGTATCGGGGGGGCTTATGGCTACACCTTC.

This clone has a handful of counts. The CDR3 bases are TGTGCCAGCAGCTCAGGACAGACAACTAATGAAAAACTGTTTTTT. It codes for CASSSGQTTNEKLFF. The chain joins TRBV5-5 to TRBJ1-4, with D perhaps TRBD1 (6 bases). Trimming removed 3 bases from V and 0 bases from J, with 9 bases in between. There are 15 residues in the CDR3. Per germline, CDR1 SGHKS and CDR2 YYEKEE (reference sequence).

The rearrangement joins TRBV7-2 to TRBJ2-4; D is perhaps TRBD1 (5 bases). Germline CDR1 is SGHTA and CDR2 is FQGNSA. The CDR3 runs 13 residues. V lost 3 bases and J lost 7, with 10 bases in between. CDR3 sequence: CASSFGAPNIQYF. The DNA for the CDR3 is TGTGCCAGCAGCTTTGGGGCCCCGAACATTCAGTACTTC.

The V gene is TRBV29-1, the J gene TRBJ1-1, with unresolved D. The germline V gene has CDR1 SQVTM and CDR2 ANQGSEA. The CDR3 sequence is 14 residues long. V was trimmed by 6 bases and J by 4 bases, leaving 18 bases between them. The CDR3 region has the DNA TGCAGCGTGGCTGGGAGATCCGTGAGCACTGAAGCTTTCTTT. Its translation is CSVAGRSVSTEAFF.

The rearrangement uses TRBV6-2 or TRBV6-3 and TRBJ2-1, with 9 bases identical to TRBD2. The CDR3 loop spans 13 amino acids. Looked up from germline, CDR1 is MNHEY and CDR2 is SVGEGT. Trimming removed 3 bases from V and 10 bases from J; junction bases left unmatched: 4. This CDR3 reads CASSYRREGEQFF. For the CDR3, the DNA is TGTGCCAGCAGTTATAGGCGGGAGGGCGAGCAGTTCTTC.

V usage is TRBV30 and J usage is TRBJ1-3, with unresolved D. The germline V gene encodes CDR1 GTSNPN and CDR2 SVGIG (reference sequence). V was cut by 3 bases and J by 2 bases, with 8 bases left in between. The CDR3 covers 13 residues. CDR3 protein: CAWRRSAGNTIYF. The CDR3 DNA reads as TGTGCCTGGAGAAGGAGTGCTGGAAACACCATATATTTT.

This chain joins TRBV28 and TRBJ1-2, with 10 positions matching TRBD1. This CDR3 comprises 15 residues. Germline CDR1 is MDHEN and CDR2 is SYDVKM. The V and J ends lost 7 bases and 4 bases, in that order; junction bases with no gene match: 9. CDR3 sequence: CASIRDRGRGYGYTF. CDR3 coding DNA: TGTGCCAGCATCCGAGACAGGGGGCGCGGCTATGGCTACACCTTC.

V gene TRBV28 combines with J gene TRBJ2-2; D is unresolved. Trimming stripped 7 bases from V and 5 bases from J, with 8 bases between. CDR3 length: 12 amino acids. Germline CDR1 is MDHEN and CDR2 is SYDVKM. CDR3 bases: TGTGCCAGCACAACCAGGACCGGGGAGCTGTTTTTT. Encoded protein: CASTTRTGELFF. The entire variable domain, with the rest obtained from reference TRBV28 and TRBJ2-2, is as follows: DVKVTQSSRYLVKRTGEKVFLECVQDMDHENMFWYRQDPGLGLRLIYFSYDVKMKEKGDIPEGYSVSREKKERFSLILESASTNQTSMYLCASTTRTGELFFGEGSRLTVL.

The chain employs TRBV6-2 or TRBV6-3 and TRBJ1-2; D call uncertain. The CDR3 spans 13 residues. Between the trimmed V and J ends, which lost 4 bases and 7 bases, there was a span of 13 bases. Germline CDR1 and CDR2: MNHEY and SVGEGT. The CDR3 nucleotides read TGTGCCAGCAGTTCTATCCTTGGTGGTGGCTACACCTTC. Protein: CASSSILGGGYTF.

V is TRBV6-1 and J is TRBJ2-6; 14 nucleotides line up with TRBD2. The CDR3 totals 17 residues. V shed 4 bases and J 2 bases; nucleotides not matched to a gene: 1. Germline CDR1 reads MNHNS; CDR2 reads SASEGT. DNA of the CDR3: TGTGCCAGCAGTGTGGGACTAGCGGGAGCTGGGGCCAACGTCCTGACTTTC. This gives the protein CASSVGLAGAGANVLTF.

CDR3 in DNA: TGTGCCAGCAGCGCGAAACTTGGGGCCCCTTGGGGAGATACGCAGTATTTT. Residues: CASSAKLGAPWGDTQYF. V is TRBV9 and J is TRBJ2-3; D might be TRBD1 (5 bases). CDR1 and CDR2 (germline): SGDLS, YYNGEE. The germline V and J ends were trimmed by 3 bases and 5 bases, with 22 bases remaining between them. CDR3 length equals 17 residues.

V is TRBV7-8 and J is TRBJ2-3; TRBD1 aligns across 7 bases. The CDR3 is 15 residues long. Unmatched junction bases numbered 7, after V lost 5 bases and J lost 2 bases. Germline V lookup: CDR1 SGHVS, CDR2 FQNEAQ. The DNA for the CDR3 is TGTGCCAGCAGCCTAGGGGGACAGCCCACAGATACGCAGTATTTT. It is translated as CASSLGGQPTDTQYF. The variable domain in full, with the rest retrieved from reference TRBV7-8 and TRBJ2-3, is GAGVSQSPRYKVAKRGQDVALRCDPISGHVSLFWYQQALGQGPEFLTYFQNEAQLDKSGLPSDRFFAERPEGSVSTLKIQRTQQEDSAVYLCASSLGGQPTDTQYFGPGTRLTVL.

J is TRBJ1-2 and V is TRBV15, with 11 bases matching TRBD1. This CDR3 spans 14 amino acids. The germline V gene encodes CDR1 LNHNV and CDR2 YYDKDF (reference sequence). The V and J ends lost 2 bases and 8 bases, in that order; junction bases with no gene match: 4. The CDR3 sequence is CATSRLDRGQGYTF. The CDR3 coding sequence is TGTGCCACCAGCAGACTGGACAGGGGGCAAGGCTACACCTTC.

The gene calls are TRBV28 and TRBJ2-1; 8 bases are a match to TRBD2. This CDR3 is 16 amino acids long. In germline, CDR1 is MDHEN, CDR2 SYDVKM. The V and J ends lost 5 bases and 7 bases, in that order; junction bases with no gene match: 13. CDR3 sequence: CASSRVGSGTNNEQFF. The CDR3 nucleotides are TGTGCCAGCAGTCGCGTGGGTAGCGGGACTAATAATGAGCAGTTCTTC.

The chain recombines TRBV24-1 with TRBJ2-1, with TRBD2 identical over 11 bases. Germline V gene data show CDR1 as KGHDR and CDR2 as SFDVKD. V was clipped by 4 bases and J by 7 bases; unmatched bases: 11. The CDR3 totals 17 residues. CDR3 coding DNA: TGTGCCACCAGTGACCCCATCCTAGCGGGGGGTCGTAATGAGCAGTTCTTC. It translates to CATSDPILAGGRNEQFF.

CDR3 DNA: TGTGCCAGCAGTGAAGGGTGGCTAGCGGCTACCTACGAGCAGTACTTC. Encoded protein: CASSEGWLAATYEQYF. The rearrangement uses TRBV6-1 and TRBJ2-7, with TRBD2 matching 7 bases. Germline V gives CDR1 MNHNS, CDR2 SASEGT. The CDR3 consists of 16 residues. The trim removed 1 base at V and 2 bases at J, leaving 8 bases unmatched.

The CDR3: CAISQGYEQYF. The CDR3 coding sequence is TGTGCCATCAGCCAGGGCTACGAGCAGTACTTC. The rearrangement joins TRBV10-3 to TRBJ2-7; tentative D call: TRBD1 (5 bases). This CDR3 comprises 11 residues. The germline V and J ends were trimmed by 6 bases and 3 bases, with 6 bases remaining between them. Germline CDR1 is ENHRY and CDR2 is SYGVKD.

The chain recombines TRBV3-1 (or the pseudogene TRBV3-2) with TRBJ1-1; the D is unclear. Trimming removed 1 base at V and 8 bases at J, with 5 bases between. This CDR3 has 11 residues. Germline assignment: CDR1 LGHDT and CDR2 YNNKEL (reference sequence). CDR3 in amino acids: CASSQATEAFF. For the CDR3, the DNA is TGTGCCAGCAGCCAAGCCACAGAAGCTTTCTTT.